Below are 2 T cell receptor beta chains sequenced from a single sample in a study of shared clonotypes between healthy human individuals. This table comes from immunoSEQ multiplex PCR, and its TCRdb copy is limited to in-frame clones, with some not included. The sample comprises about 520,000 clones, 81% of which are singletons, and over 9.5% rests with the top ten. Sequenced: PBMCs. These receptors were taken from a woman between 40 and 55 years old in good health. Some clones in this sample may be carry-over from other donors' samples.

The chain links TRBV30 to TRBJ2-5; 9 nucleotides align to TRBD2. This CDR3 spans 15 amino acids. V shed 4 bases and J 5 bases; nucleotides not matched to a gene: 11. In germline, CDR1 is GTSNPN, CDR2 SVGIG (reference sequence). CDR3 residues: CAWKAGGPVRETQYF. The CDR3 region has the DNA TGTGCCTGGAAGGCGGGAGGGCCAGTGCGGGAGACCCAGTACTTC. Based on the CDR3 plus reference TRBV30 and TRBJ2-5, the full variable domain is SQTIHQWPATLVQPVGSPLSLECTVEGTSNPNLYWYRQAAGRGLQLLFYSVGIGQISSEVPQNLSASRPQDRQFILSSKKLLLSDSGFYLCAWKAGGPVRETQYFGPGTRLLVL.

On this clone itself: A far bigger clonotype differs at one base, so this is likely a read error. Here the CDR3 DNA reads TGTGCCTGGAGTGGGGGTTTATGGGATCAGCCCCAGCATTTT. Translated, it gives CAWSGGLWDQPQHF. This rearrangement joins TRBV30 to TRBJ1-5, with D unclear. With 1 base removed from V and 5 bases from J, the gap between germline ends came to 12 bases. This CDR3 comprises 14 residues. Germline V gene lookup returns CDR1 GTSNPN and CDR2 SVGIG (reference sequence).